This T cell receptor (beta chain) stems from a study of cytomegalovirus exposure and HLA in healthy donors. Study results and limitations: The investigators catalogued 160 or so TCR beta chains as cytomegalovirus-associated. Cytomegalovirus status was reportedly diagnosed by the classifier with high specificity and sensitivity.

The CDR3 length is 13 residues. Trimming removed 4 bases from V and 4 bases from J, with 11 bases in between. The germline V gene has CDR1 SEHNR and CDR2 FQNEAQ (reference sequence). The PCR contained 60 Vbeta and 13 Jbeta primers. Original methodology: Later, an analysis found some 80 million unique TCR beta chains, and 9.5 million to 12 million of these were shared. Method: immunoSEQ multiplex PCR; TCRdb's copy keeps in-frame clones and lacks some. V, J and clone size are those of that table, while D and trimming were read from the DNA. The sample consists of around 170,000 clones, about 85% of them appearing once. Notes on this clone: The target antigen is unknown.

The material sequenced was PBMCs. V usage is TRBV7-9 and J usage is TRBJ2-7; D call uncertain. The receptor was derived from a middle-aged man in good health and CMV-seropositive. The CDR3 loop reads CASSSLRGYEQYF. CDR3 sequence (DNA): TGTGCCAGCAGCTCCCTCAGAGGTTACGAGCAGTACTTC.